What follows describes a single T cell receptor (beta chain). From RNA transcripts, TCR beta CDR3 regions were amplified. A set of HTBI primers served as the primers for a first-round RT-PCR of the TCR CDR3. TCRdb reanalysed the multiplex PCR reads using MiXCR and keeps one entry per CDR3 protein. The data hold approximately 700,000 distinct CDR3 sequences, with 45% observed a single time. The germline CDR1 and CDR2 sequences are SGHVS and FNYEAQ. The CDR3 has 12 amino acids. Trimming removed 5 bases at V and 11 bases at J, with 15 bases between. This entry belongs to a study of T cells in Graves' hyperthyroidism and ophthalmopathy.

The V and J genes are TRBV7-6 and TRBJ1-1; TRBD1 is a possible D gene (6 bases). The sequence came from an adult man with Graves' disease, either hyperthyroidism or ophthalmopathy (not recorded which). The sample comprised peripheral blood or thyroid tissue (not recorded which). CDR3: CASSRTGGFAFF. CDR3 sequence (DNA): TGTGCCAGCAGCCGGACGGGGGGCTTTGCTTTCTTT.